What follows are 7 T cell receptor beta chains derived from one specimen sequenced in a study of cytomegalovirus exposure and HLA in healthy donors. 60 Vbeta and 13 Jbeta primers were used in PCR. Profiled with immunoSEQ multiplex PCR; TCRdb holds only in-frame clones, not every one. Altogether fewer than 110,000 clones are present, roughly 82% being singletons, with the ten largest covering 2% to 3%. The sample consisted of PBMCs. Receptors were obtained from a man younger than 40 in good health and CMV-seropositive.

This chain connects TRBV9 to TRBJ1-2; D is uncertain. Trimming stripped 0 bases from V and 7 bases from J, with 13 bases between. Germline lookup yields CDR1 SGDLS and CDR2 YYNGEE. The CDR3 length is 14 residues. The CDR3 is CASSVAFSGGGYTF. CDR3 in DNA: TGTGCCAGCAGCGTAGCTTTTTCAGGAGGTGGCTACACCTTC.

The chain is built from TRBV20-1 and TRBJ1-1; no clear D gene. This CDR3 region has 11 residues. The germline gives CDR1 DFQATT, CDR2 SNEGSKA (reference sequence). Trimming took off 5 bases at V and 5 bases at J, with 9 bases between the two ends. The CDR3 reads CSAWRRTEAFF. CDR3 sequence (DNA): TGCAGTGCTTGGAGAAGGACTGAAGCTTTCTTT.

In its sample, this clone was seen once. This chain joins TRBV5-1 and TRBJ2-1, with 10 bases aligning to TRBD1. Trimming took 0 bases from V and 4 from J; bases not matched to a gene: 1. The CDR3 extends over 15 amino acids. Germline values: CDR1 SGHRS, CDR2 YFSETQ. As DNA, the CDR3 is TGCGCCAGCAGCTTGGGACAGGGGGCATACAATGAGCAGTTCTTC. Its protein product is CASSLGQGAYNEQFF.

The CDR3 here is CATSRGGSGELFF. DNA for the CDR3: TGTGCCACCAGCAGAGGAGGGTCCGGGGAGCTGTTTTTT. The chain employs TRBV15 and TRBJ2-2, with D maybe TRBD2 (5 bases). The germline CDR1 and CDR2 sequences are LNHNV and YYDKDF (reference sequence). The CDR3 consists of 13 residues. Trimming removed 1 base at V and 6 bases at J, with 6 bases between.

The chain recombines TRBV30 with TRBJ2-4; D uncertain. The CDR3 has 16 amino acids. Germline values: CDR1 GTSNPN, CDR2 SVGIG (reference sequence). Trimming stripped 0 bases from V and 2 bases from J, with 14 bases between. The CDR3 protein is CAWSVPLAGPKNIQYF. As DNA, the CDR3 is TGTGCCTGGAGTGTACCATTGGCTGGCCCCAAAAACATTCAGTACTTC.

This chain uses TRBV4-1 with TRBJ1-2, with 7 bases lining up with TRBD1. This CDR3 contains 15 residues. V shed 4 bases, J shed 6 bases, and the junction held 11 bases outside the gene matches. Germline CDR1 MGHRA, CDR2 YSYEKL. For the CDR3, the DNA is TGCGCCAGCAGCCCGCGATCGACAGGGATAGATGGCTACACCTTC. It codes for CASSPRSTGIDGYTF.

The CDR3: CASSSRDRGREGYTF. The CDR3 bases are TGCGCCAGCAGCTCAAGGGACAGGGGGCGCGAGGGCTACACCTTC. The chain recombines TRBV5-1 with TRBJ1-2; 12 bases are shared with TRBD1. Germline V gene sequence: CDR1 SGHRS, CDR2 YFSETQ. V was pared by 3 bases and J by 8 bases, with 8 bases of the junction left unmatched. The CDR3 sequence is 15 residues long.